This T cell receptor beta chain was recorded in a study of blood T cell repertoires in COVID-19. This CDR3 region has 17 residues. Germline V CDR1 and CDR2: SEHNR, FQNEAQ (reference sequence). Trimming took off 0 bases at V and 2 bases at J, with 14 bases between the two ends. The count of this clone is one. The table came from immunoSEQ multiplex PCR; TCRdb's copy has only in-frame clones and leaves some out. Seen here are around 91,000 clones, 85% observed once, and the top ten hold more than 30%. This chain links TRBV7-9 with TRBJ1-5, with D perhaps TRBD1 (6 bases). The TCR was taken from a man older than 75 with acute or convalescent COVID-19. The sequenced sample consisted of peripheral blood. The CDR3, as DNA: TGTGCCAGCAGCTTAGCTCTGGCAGGGGTTGGCAATCAGCCCCAGCATTTT. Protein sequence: CASSLALAGVGNQPQHF.